This TCR beta chain originates from a study of long-term antiretroviral therapy in people with HIV. Donors needed at least one pre-ART PBMC sample plus at least two post-ART samples. Regarding this clone: The antigen is undetermined.

Findings of the study overall: When set beside controls, HIV repertoires had CDR3 length ranges that were narrower. Collection of the blood, which took place between 2004 and 2017, possibly occurred under older ART regimens. Diversity rose after ART but stayed below transplant donor controls.

V was trimmed by 4 bases and J by 1 base, leaving 15 bases between them. This CDR3 comprises 16 residues. In germline, CDR1 is SGHRS, CDR2 YFSETQ. The run of the v3.0 immunoSEQ assay was at survey level. Using immunoSEQ multiplex PCR, the repertoire was profiled, and TCRdb retains in-frame clones only, with some absent. Found here are 25,000 to 30,000 clones, 65% to 85% of them singletons; the top ten hold about 10%. The sequence was collected from a man between 18 and 29 years old with HIV. The chain links TRBV5-1 to TRBJ2-1, with D possibly being TRBD1 (6 bases). Sequenced material: unsorted PBMCs, taken 0.8 years before starting antiretroviral therapy. This chain's CDR3 is CASSHARGLSYNEQFF. The CDR3 region has the DNA TGCGCCAGCAGCCATGCCAGGGGCCTGTCCTACAATGAGCAGTTCTTC.